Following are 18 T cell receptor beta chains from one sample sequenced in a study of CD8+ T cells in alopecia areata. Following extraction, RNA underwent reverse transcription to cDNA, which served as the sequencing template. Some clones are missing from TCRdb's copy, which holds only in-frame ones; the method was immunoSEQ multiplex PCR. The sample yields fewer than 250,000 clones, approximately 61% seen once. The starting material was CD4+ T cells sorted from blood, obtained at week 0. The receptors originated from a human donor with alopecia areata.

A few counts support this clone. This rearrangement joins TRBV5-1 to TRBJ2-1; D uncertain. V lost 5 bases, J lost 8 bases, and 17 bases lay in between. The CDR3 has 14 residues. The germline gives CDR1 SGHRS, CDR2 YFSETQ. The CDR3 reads CASSTRVPIDEQFF. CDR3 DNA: TGCGCCAGCAGTACACGGGTTCCCATCGATGAGCAGTTCTTC.

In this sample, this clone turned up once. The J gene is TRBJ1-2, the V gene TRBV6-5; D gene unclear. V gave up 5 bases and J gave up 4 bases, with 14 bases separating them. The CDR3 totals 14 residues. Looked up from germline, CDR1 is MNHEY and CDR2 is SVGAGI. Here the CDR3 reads CASSRNSGFYGYTF. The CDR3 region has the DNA TGTGCCAGCAGTCGAAACTCGGGGTTCTATGGCTACACCTTC.

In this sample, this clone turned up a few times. Here the CDR3 reads CASSFRGQEGDNEQFF. CDR3 coding DNA: TGCGCCAGCAGCTTTCGGGGCCAGGAGGGGGACAATGAGCAGTTCTTC. This chain joins TRBV5-1 and TRBJ2-1; D may match TRBD1 or TRBD2 (6 bases each). Germline V gene data show CDR1 as SGHRS and CDR2 as YFSETQ. CDR3 length equals 16 residues. Deletions cut 2 bases from V and 5 bases from J, with 17 bases between.

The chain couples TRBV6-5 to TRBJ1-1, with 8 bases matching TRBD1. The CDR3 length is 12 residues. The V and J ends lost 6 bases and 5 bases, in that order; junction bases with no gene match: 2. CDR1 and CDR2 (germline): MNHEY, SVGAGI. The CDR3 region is CASSRGRTEAFF. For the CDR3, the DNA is TGTGCCAGCAGCAGGGGGCGAACTGAAGCTTTCTTT.

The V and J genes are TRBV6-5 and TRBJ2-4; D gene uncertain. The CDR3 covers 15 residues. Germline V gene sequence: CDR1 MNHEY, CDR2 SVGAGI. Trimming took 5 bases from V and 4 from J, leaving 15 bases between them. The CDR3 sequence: CASSPRPGVKNIQYF. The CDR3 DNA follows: TGTGCCAGCAGTCCAAGGCCTGGGGTGAAAAACATTCAGTACTTC.

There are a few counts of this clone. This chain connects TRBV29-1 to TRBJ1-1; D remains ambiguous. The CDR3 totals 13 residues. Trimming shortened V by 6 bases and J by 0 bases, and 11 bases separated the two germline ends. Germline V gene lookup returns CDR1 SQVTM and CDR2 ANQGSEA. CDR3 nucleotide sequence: TGCAGCGTCCAAAGGGATCTGAACACTGAAGCTTTCTTT. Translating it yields CSVQRDLNTEAFF.

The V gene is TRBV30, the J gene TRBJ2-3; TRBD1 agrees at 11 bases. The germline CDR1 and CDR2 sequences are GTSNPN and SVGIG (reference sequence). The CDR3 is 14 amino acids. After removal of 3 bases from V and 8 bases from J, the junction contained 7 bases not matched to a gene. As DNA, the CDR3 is TGTGCCTGGAGCGCCGGGACAGGGGGTGTTACGCAGTATTTT. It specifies CAWSAGTGGVTQYF.

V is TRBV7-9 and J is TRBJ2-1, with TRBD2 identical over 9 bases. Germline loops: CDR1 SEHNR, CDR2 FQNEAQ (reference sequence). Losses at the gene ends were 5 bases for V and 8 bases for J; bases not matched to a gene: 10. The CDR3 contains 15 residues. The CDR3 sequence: CASSVSGSRSHEQFF. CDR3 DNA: TGTGCCAGCAGCGTTAGCGGGAGTAGGTCCCATGAGCAGTTCTTC.

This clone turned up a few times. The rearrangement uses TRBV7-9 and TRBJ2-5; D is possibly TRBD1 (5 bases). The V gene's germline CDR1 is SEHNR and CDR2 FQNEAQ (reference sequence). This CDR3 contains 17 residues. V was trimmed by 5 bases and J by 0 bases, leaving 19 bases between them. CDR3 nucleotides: TGTGCCAGCAGCCCTCGAACAGGAATTTGGTACCAAGAGACCCAGTACTTC. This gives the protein CASSPRTGIWYQETQYF. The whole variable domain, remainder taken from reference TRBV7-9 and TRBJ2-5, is DTGVSQNPRHKITKRGQNVTFRCDPISEHNRLYWYRQTLGQGPEFLTYFQNEAQLEKSRLLSDRFSAERPKGSFSTLEIQRTEQGDSAMYLCASSPRTGIWYQETQYFGPGTRLLVL.

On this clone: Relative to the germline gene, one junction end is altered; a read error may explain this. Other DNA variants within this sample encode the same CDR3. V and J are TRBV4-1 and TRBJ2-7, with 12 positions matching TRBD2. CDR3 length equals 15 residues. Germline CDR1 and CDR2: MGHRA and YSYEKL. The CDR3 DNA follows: TGTGCCAGCAGCCAAGAGACTAGCGGGAGAGGCGAGCAGTACTTC. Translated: CASSQETSGRGEQYF.

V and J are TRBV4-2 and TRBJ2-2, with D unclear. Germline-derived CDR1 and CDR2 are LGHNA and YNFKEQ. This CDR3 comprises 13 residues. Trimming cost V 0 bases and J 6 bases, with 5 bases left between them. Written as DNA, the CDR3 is TGTGCCAGCAGCCAAGATAGGGCCGGGGAGCTGTTTTTT. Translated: CASSQDRAGELFF.

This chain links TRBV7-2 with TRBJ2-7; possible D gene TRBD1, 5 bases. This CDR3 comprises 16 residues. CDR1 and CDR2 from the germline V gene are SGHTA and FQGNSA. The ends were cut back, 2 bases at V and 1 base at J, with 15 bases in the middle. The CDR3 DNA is TGTGCCAGCAGCTTATCGGGCAGGGAAAGGTCCTACGAGCAGTACTTC. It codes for CASSLSGRERSYEQYF.

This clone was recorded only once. CDR3 residues: CASSGKGRQPQHF. The DNA of the CDR3 is TGTGCCAGCAGTGGAAAGGGCCGCCAGCCCCAGCATTTT. The gene calls are TRBV25-1 and TRBJ1-5; no firm D call. Germline loops: CDR1 MGHDK, CDR2 SYGVNS. Trimming took 4 bases from V and 7 from J, leaving 11 bases between them. This CDR3 spans 13 amino acids.

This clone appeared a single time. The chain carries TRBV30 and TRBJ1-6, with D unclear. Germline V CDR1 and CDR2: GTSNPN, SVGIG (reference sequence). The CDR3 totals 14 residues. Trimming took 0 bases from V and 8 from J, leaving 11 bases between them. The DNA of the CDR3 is TGTGCCTGGAGTGTAGGCAGAACTTATTCACCCCTCCACTTT. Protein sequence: CAWSVGRTYSPLHF. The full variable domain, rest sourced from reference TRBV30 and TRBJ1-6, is SQTIHQWPATLVQPVGSPLSLECTVEGTSNPNLYWYRQAAGRGLQLLFYSVGIGQISSEVPQNLSASRPQDRQFILSSKKLLLSDSGFYLCAWSVGRTYSPLHFGNGTRLTVT.

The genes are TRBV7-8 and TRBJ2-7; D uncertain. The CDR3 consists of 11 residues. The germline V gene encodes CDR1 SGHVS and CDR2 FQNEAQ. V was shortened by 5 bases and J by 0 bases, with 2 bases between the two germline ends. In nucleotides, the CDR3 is TGTGCCAGCAGCCCCTCCTACGAGCAGTACTTC. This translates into CASSPSYEQYF.

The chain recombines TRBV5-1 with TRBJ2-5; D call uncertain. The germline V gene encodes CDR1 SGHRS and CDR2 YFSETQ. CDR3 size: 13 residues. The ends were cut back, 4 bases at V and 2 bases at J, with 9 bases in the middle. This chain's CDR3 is CASSRSAQETQYF. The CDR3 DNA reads TGCGCCAGCAGCCGGAGCGCTCAAGAGACCCAGTACTTC.

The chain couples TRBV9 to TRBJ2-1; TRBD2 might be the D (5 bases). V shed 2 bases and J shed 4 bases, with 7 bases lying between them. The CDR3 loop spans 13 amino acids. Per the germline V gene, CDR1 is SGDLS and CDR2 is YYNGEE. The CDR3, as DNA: TGTGCCAGCAGCGTGAGGGCATACAATGAGCAGTTCTTC. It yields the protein CASSVRAYNEQFF.

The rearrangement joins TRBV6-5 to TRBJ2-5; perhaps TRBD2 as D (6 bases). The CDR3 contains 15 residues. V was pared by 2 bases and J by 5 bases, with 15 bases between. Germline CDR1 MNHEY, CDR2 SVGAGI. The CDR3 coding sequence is TGTGCCAGCAGTTACGGCCCAGCAGGGAGGGAGACCCAGTACTTC. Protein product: CASSYGPAGRETQYF.